This T cell receptor (beta chain) was captured in a study of cytomegalovirus exposure and HLA in healthy donors (dated by TCRdb to the late 2010s). About the investigation overall: An earlier analysis of 587 of the donors reported 276 Gb of sequence data and roughly 120 million unique TCR beta sequences obtained from some 200 million T cells. Around 330 gigabases of sequencing data and around 80 million unique TCR sequences made up an early release that covered fewer than 650 HLA-typed donors. Of the roughly 410 genotyped donors, more than 75% were placed in the genetic ancestry cluster associated with self-reported Caucasian donors. The study aimed to test whether cataloging public T cell receptors could reveal signatures of past pathogen exposure. The study profiled the T cell repertoires of 500 to 800 subjects by immunosequencing and related them to cytomegalovirus serostatus. Besides the first cohort of 666 subjects, a separate validation cohort made up of around 120 different subjects was used. High-throughput TCR immunosequencing, statistical association of individual TCRs with disease status, and machine learning were combined to predict cytomegalovirus infection status. A later analysis re-analyzed previously published TCR beta repertoires from 666 donors and added high-resolution HLA genotyping to study TCR occurrence patterns. In the later analysis, no new phenotypic data were used to find candidate immune exposures; instead, reliance was placed on TCR beta sequences and their occurrence across donors. To decide whether each TCR beta V gene segment behaved as functional or pseudogenic, an earlier analysis of fewer than 750 of the donors relied on high-throughput TCR beta sequencing. Donor age, sex, ethnicity and CMV serostatus were collected together with the repertoire data. In a later genetic analysis, genome-wide SNP genotypes for about 60% of the 666 donors were used, and that subset was treated as a discovery cohort. Every repertoire in the discovery cohort had been generated on one and the same sequencing platform. Class I and class II HLA loci were covered by the typing at four-digit resolution. The number of typed donors differed by locus: about 629-630 for A, B, C, DRB1 and DQB1; 522 for DQA1; some 590 for DPA1; and some 450 for DPB1. Because of strong linkage in the cohort, roughly five DR-DQ haplotypes were treated as single units for association and clustering. Across roughly 420 genotyped donors of the cohort, an average of approximately 240,000 unique TCR beta nucleotide sequences per donor were sequenced, and approximately 17% of those sequences were non-productive. Overall study outcomes, separate from this receptor: A later genetic analysis reported fewer N-insertions in productive TCRs among donors in an Asian-associated ancestry cluster than the roughly 700-donor mean. A few of the identified cytomegalovirus-associated TCR beta chains were confirmed in vitro to be specific for cytomegalovirus antigens. For the cohort, immune exposure information was limited to CMV serostatus. In a later analysis, several top co-occurrence clusters were reported to appear linked to parvovirus B19, influenza, CMV and Epstein-Barr virus. A further reported finding was that TCR beta sequences accurately predicted the HLA-A and HLA-B alleles for most subjects in the first cohort. In this cohort, only TCR beta chains were sequenced, and detectable features were limited by the absence of alpha or paired-chain data. Roughly uniform sequencing depth across donors was assumed in presence/absence analyses, although this assumption may not hold. A cluster of highly shared sequence variants was judged likely to represent a technical artifact of the sequencing pipeline. While some public TCRs were present in many individuals, most TCR sequences turned up only very rarely across donors. In both the original and validation cohorts, the classifier was reported to diagnose cytomegalovirus status with high specificity and sensitivity. A later analysis found that most CMV-associated TCR beta chains appeared HLA-restricted, with HLA associations seemingly driven largely by CMV exposure. A later genetic analysis associated a missense DCLRE1C variant with V-gene and J-gene trimming of TCR beta chains, and an independent cohort replicated the association. Because the 87-base-pair reads could not distinguish some IMGT-functional V segments, including TRBV6-2 and TRBV6-3, those segments were excluded. Because counts were too low, more than 15 rarely observed V segments, including chromosome 9 orphons, were left out of the earlier analysis of 587 of the donors. Compared with equally common non-associated chains, HLA-associated TCR beta chains in a later analysis were more clonally expanded and had lower generation probabilities. At a false discovery rate of 0.05, a later analysis linked around 17,000 TCR beta sequences to specific HLA alleles. Linkage disequilibrium might explain the correlated functional status among segregating V segments, but an unknown experimental factor could not be ruled out. In a later analysis, TCR association rates were found to vary across HLA loci, with the most associated TCRs seen for DRB1 alleles and the fewest for HLA-C alleles. Because HLA typing was unavailable for some donors at each locus, only the typed subset was used in association tests. The study gave a list of some 150 TCR beta chains associated with cytomegalovirus. Broadly in line with IMGT annotations, most TCR beta V segments showed up in productive rearrangements about 87% or about 30% of the time in an earlier analysis of some 590 of the donors. Assigning TCR associations to individual alleles was difficult when HLA alleles, especially DR and DQ, strongly co-occurred. The authors suggested that the approach could potentially be extended to other disease states and immunological phenotypes.

Trimming takes 1 base from V and 2 bases from J, and the germline ends sit 12 bases apart. Based on the germline V gene, the CDR1 and CDR2 sequences are LGHNA and YNFKEQ. Inclusive of the bounding cysteine and phenylalanine, the CDR3 is 15 residues long. Only the CDR3 DNA stays, 45 bases, in frame from base 1. Points on this clone: Its antigen is still unknown.

The library was made by the immunoSEQ multiplex PCR assay. For the multiplex PCR, a mixture combining 60 forward primers for TCR Vbeta segments and 13 reverse primers for TCR Jbeta segments was used. Amplification of the CDR3 region of rearranged TCR beta genes was performed with a multiplex PCR assay on genomic DNA. Amplified TCR beta libraries were sequenced as 87-base-pair reads on the Illumina HiSeq System. As for the authors' bioinformatics: Across the 600 to 700 repertoires, a later analysis counted roughly 77 million unique TCR beta chains, roughly 11 million of which were shared by at least two donors. Raw reads were error-corrected and collapsed into unique sequences by a nearest-neighbor algorithm in which closely related sequences were merged to remove PCR and sequencing errors. V, D and J gene segments were assigned by aligning CDR3 sequences to IMGT reference sequences. Each retained sequence needed at least a six-nucleotide match to both a V gene segment and a J gene segment. Rearrangements were classified as productive when the CDR3 lacked stop codons and remained in frame with V and J, and all other rearrangements were classified as non-productive. CDR3 was defined according to IMGT convention as the region running from the second conserved V-encoded cysteine to the conserved J-encoded phenylalanine. In an earlier analysis of roughly 610 of the donors, sequences lacking an unambiguous match to a single V gene segment were excluded. In an earlier analysis of 587 of the donors, V segments were called functional above 56.7% productive rearrangements and were called segregating when the between-donor standard deviation exceeded 5%. A statistical classification framework was built for diagnosing cytomegalovirus status from the catalog of TCR beta chain sequences. A later analysis assigned V and J genes by comparing TCR nucleotide sequences with IMGT/GENE-DB human TR gene sequences. In a later analysis, CDR3 sequences and most-parsimonious VDJ recombination scenarios were assigned using the TCRdist pipeline. In a later analysis, each TCR beta chain was defined by its CDR3 amino acid sequence together with its V-gene family, and reads lacking a unique V-gene family were excluded. In a later analysis, around 650 highly shared, low-generation-probability nucleotide sequences were removed to address suspected cross-contamination and a sequencing artifact. In a later analysis, a clonal expansion index for each public chain was calculated from normalized within-repertoire ranks of inferred template counts. In a later analysis, generation probabilities were computed with a VDJ recombination model fitted to out-of-frame rearrangements, and the resulting probabilities were checked against IGoR. A later analysis scored TCR-TCR, TCR-HLA and TCR-CMV co-occurrence with hypergeometric tests, applying a repertoire-size bias correction to TCR pairs. In a later analysis, false discovery rates were estimated by permuting HLA or CMV assignments 20 times. In a later analysis, co-occurring TCRs were grouped using DBSCAN, with TCRdist sequence similarity added in when clustering inside HLA-allele-positive subsets. Co-occurrence clustering excluded repertoires with fewer than 30,000 or more than 120,000 public chains, plus five with anomalous nucleotide sharing. TCRdb provides this immuneACCESS table in a form limited to in-frame rearrangements. Some clones are lacking; in checked studies, under half of them reflect an unresolved V gene, and why the rest are absent is not known. That table furnishes V, J and clone size, whereas the DNA furnished D and trimming. For this sample, the table gives around 100,000 clones. The top ten clones comprise roughly 3.4% of the sample.

The cohort consisted of approximately 690 healthy bone marrow donors. At the time of sampling, every cohort member was nominally healthy, though immune exposures that went unrecorded were likely present. The donor tested CMV seronegative and was one of the 352 seronegative cohort members. A peripheral blood sample was collected from each donor, and TCR beta sequencing was performed on peripheral blood mononuclear cells. Genomic DNA extraction from the blood cell samples was performed with the Qiagen DNeasy Blood Extraction Kit. This clonotype was obtained from a young woman in good health and CMV-seronegative. The chain joins TRBV4-2 to TRBJ2-7; no D gene is confidently identified. The source material was PBMCs. The CDR3 has the sequence CASSQGETSTYEQYF. The bases read TGTGCCAGCAGCCAAGGCGAGACAAGTACCTACGAGCAGTACTTC.